This is a list of T cell receptor beta chains from one sample in a study of blood T cell repertoires in COVID-19. Clones were sequenced by immunoSEQ multiplex PCR, and TCRdb holds only the in-frame ones, with some missing. Of roughly 200,000 clones listed, around 77% were seen once; the top ten hold 6.5% to 7%. Sequenced input: peripheral blood. The receptor set was obtained from a man aged 65-85 years with active or convalescent COVID-19. Each CDR3 is given with its conserved first and last residue. For some rows the clone size is stated as once, few or many, or as a class when expanded; others skip it.

TRBV3-1/TRBV3-2 . CASSQAAGSGNTIYF
TRBV27 . CASSLDGTAYEQYF
TRBV6-5 . CASSPTRDEQFF
TRBV2 . CAGGTASSTDTQYF
TRBV3-1/TRBV3-2 . CASSHTGSGYTF
TRBV18 . CASSLSGGYNEQFF
TRBV11-3 once CASSLDGGYGYTF
TRBV2 . CASKRTGVEGYTF
TRBV3-1/TRBV3-2 few CASSQVGYRESSYEQYF
TRBV3-1/TRBV3-2 . CASSLGGLAGGPSDTQYF
TRBV6-2/TRBV6-3 once CASSLQAGLGGYTF
TRBV6-6 few CASRPGQIYEQYF
TRBV7-8 . CASSSATGIHYEQYF
TRBV5-1 many CASSERTLAYNSPLHF
TRBV5-1 . CASSGTGQVNYGYTF
TRBV10-1 . CAYREDNDQPQHF
TRBV5-1 . CASSLGQGASEQYF
TRBV18 once CASSPPQGLSGNTIYF
TRBV11-3 . CASSLDGTPSGRKNEQFF
TRBV13 . CASDRGASYGYTF
TRBV7-7 . CASSLGLAGAETQYF
TRBV11-3 once CASSSTSGGWDTQYF
TRBV30 . CAWSQKGAGELFF
TRBV18 few CASSPGGEETQYF
TRBV7-3 many CASSPGTGRGYTF
TRBV12-3/TRBV12-4 . CASEGELNYGYTF
TRBV27 . CASSLIIEQYF
TRBV28 . CASSPGGLAGNTGELFF
TRBV4-1 . CASSQVATGGYNSPLHF
TRBV10-3 once CASRGSEGYGYTF